The 25 T cell receptor beta chains below all came from one sample that was sequenced in a study of Ad26.COV2.S vaccination and SARS-CoV-2 variants. Treatment denoted: around 19 received Ad26.COV2.S at low or high dose, single or two shots; roughly five received placebo; per-sample allocation not given. The samples were gathered on day 63 after the first injection of vaccine or placebo. Profiling relied on immunoSEQ multiplex PCR, and the TCRdb table lists in-frame clones only, not all of them. The data hold over 450,000 clones, with about 89% observed a single time. The sequenced sample was peripheral blood, obtained in a trial of Ad26.COV2.S vaccine versus placebo. These receptors came from a person aged 18-60 years who received the Ad26.COV2.S COVID-19 vaccine or a placebo.

The chain recombines TRBV19 with TRBJ1-1, with D uncertain. Germline V gene data show CDR1 as LNHDA and CDR2 as SQIVND (reference sequence). The CDR3 covers 13 residues. V was trimmed by 10 bases and J by 4 bases, leaving 16 bases between them. The CDR3: CAIRPSSGTEAFF. The CDR3 DNA reads TGTGCCATCCGACCCTCCTCGGGCACTGAAGCTTTCTTT.

The chain joins TRBV28 to TRBJ2-2, with 9 bases matching TRBD2. The junction had 9 bases not matched to a gene; V was cut back by 7 bases and J by 6 bases. Germline V gene sequence: CDR1 MDHEN, CDR2 SYDVKM. The length of the CDR3 is 15 residues. In DNA, the CDR3 is TGTGCCAGCACCATTAGCGGGAGTAGATCCGGGGAGCTGTTTTTT. Residues: CASTISGSRSGELFF. Full variable domain (rest looked up from reference TRBV28 and TRBJ2-2): DVKVTQSSRYLVKRTGEKVFLECVQDMDHENMFWYRQDPGLGLRLIYFSYDVKMKEKGDIPEGYSVSREKKERFSLILESASTNQTSMYLCASTISGSRSGELFFGEGSRLTVL.

This chain joins TRBV5-1 and TRBJ2-7; the D gene could be TRBD1 or TRBD2 (5 bases each). Germline values: CDR1 SGHRS, CDR2 YFSETQ. The CDR3 sequence is 13 residues long. Trimming took 4 bases from V and 5 from J, leaving 13 bases between them. The DNA for the CDR3 is TGCGCCAGCAGCCGGACGGGACCGAACGAGCAGTACTTC. Translation: CASSRTGPNEQYF.

The V and J genes are TRBV5-1 and TRBJ2-5, with D maybe TRBD2 (6 bases). The germline CDR1 and CDR2 sequences are SGHRS and YFSETQ. CDR3 size: 15 residues. V lost 2 bases and J 4 bases, leaving 15 bases between the germline ends. The CDR3 DNA reads as TGCGCCAGCAGCTTTGGAGGGTCTGATTTAGAGACCCAGTACTTC. Translating gives CASSFGGSDLETQYF.

The rearrangement links TRBV19 to TRBJ1-4; 10 nucleotides agree with TRBD1. V lost 7 bases to trimming and J lost 10 bases; unmatched junction nucleotides: 6. There are 13 residues in the CDR3. Germline-derived CDR1 and CDR2 are LNHDA and SQIVND (reference sequence). The DNA of the CDR3 is TGTGCCAGTACCCTCCGGGACAGGGGAAAACTGTTTTTT. It yields the protein CASTLRDRGKLFF.

V usage is TRBV28 and J usage is TRBJ1-1; TRBD1 agrees at 8 bases. Losses at the gene ends were 2 bases for V and 5 bases for J; bases not matched to a gene: 10. CDR3 length equals 16 residues. The germline V gene encodes CDR1 MDHEN and CDR2 SYDVKM. The CDR3 DNA reads as TGTGCCAGCAGTTTAATCAGGGGGCGGCGGGATACTGAAGCTTTCTTT. This translates into CASSLIRGRRDTEAFF.

The V and J genes are TRBV19 and TRBJ2-3, with D perhaps TRBD1 (6 bases). Looked up from germline, CDR1 is LNHDA and CDR2 is SQIVND (reference sequence). The ends were cut back, 7 bases at V and 0 bases at J, with 14 bases in the middle. The CDR3 totals 15 residues. CDR3 sequence (DNA): TGTGCCAGTAAACAACAGGGTTTTAGCACAGATACGCAGTATTTT. The encoded protein is CASKQQGFSTDTQYF.

The chain links TRBV7-8 to TRBJ1-5; D possibly corresponds to TRBD1 (6 bases). The V end lost 1 base, the J end lost 1 base, and 14 bases lay between the germline ends. The CDR3 totals 17 residues. CDR1 is SGHVS and CDR2 is FQNEAQ in the germline V gene. CDR3 bases: TGTGCCAGCAGCTTAGAGGGGAGGCAGGGGAGCAATCAGCCCCAGCATTTT. It codes for CASSLEGRQGSNQPQHF. Looking up the rest from reference TRBV7-8 and TRBJ1-5 gives the full variable domain: GAGVSQSPRYKVAKRGQDVALRCDPISGHVSLFWYQQALGQGPEFLTYFQNEAQLDKSGLPSDRFFAERPEGSVSTLKIQRTQQEDSAVYLCASSLEGRQGSNQPQHFGDGTRLSIL.

Note on this clone: A read error may produce the germline difference seen at one junction end. The rearrangement links TRBV2 to TRBJ2-7, with 8 bases aligning to TRBD2. The CDR3 runs 15 residues. CDR1 is SNHLY and CDR2 is FYNNEI in the germline V gene. As DNA, the CDR3 is TGTGCCAGCAGTGAAGTTGCGGGAGGCTCCCACGAGCAGTACTTC. Its protein is CASSEVAGGSHEQYF.

This clone was recorded only once. The rearrangement uses TRBV4-2 and TRBJ1-4; no reliable D call. V was trimmed by 0 bases and J by 0 bases, leaving 14 bases between them. In germline, CDR1 is LGHNA, CDR2 YNFKEQ. This CDR3 has 18 amino acids. CDR3 bases: TGTGCCAGCAGCCAAGATATCACGGGATCCCCAACTAATGAAAAACTGTTTTTT. It yields the protein CASSQDITGSPTNEKLFF.

This chain uses TRBV5-1 with TRBJ2-7, with a possible D match to TRBD2 (6 bases). The CDR3 extends over 12 amino acids. Looked up from germline, CDR1 is SGHRS and CDR2 is YFSETQ. Deletions cut 4 bases from V and 5 bases from J, with 10 bases between. The DNA for the CDR3 is TGCGCCAGCAGCCCTGGAGGGCACGAGCAGTACTTC. Translated: CASSPGGHEQYF. Combining the CDR3 with reference TRBV5-1 and TRBJ2-7 gives the whole variable domain KAGVTQTPRYLIKTRGQQVTLSCSPISGHRSVSWYQQTPGQGLQFLFEYFSETQRNKGNFPGRFSGRQFSNSRSEMNVSTLELGDSALYLCASSPGGHEQYFGPGTRLTVT.

The CDR3 loop is CASSPGHTIVYGYTF. In nucleotides, the CDR3 is TGTGCCAGCAGTCCGGGACACACGATTGTCTATGGCTACACCTTC. The chain uses TRBV11-2 and TRBJ1-2; the D gene is possibly TRBD1 (6 bases). V lost 6 bases, J lost 4 bases, and 18 bases lay in between. From germline, CDR1 is SGHAT and CDR2 FQNNGV. There are 15 residues in the CDR3. Looking up the rest from reference TRBV11-2 and TRBJ1-2 gives the full variable domain: EAGVAQSPRYKIIEKRQSVAFWCNPISGHATLYWYQQILGQGPKLLIQFQNNGVVDDSQLPKDRFSAERLKGVDSTLKIQPAKLEDSAVYLCASSPGHTIVYGYTFGSGTRLTVV.

This rearrangement joins TRBV5-5 to TRBJ1-3; D remains unclear. The CDR3 sequence is 15 residues long. CDR1 is SGHKS, CDR2 YYEKEE, per germline (reference sequence). V was clipped by 4 bases and J by 4 bases, with 15 bases between them. The CDR3 region has the DNA TGTGCCAGCAGCCCAAGCGGACGTACGGGAAACACCATATATTTT. It codes for CASSPSGRTGNTIYF.

This sequence joins TRBV6-5 and TRBJ1-2; D unresolved. CDR1 MNHEY and CDR2 SVGAGI come from the germline V gene. This CDR3 is 12 amino acids long. V lost 2 bases, J lost 7 bases, and 8 bases lay in between. The CDR3 coding sequence is TGTGCCAGCAGTTACGGTCGGGGTGGCTACACCTTC. As protein: CASSYGRGGYTF.

The rearrangement uses TRBV9 and TRBJ2-7; D is undetermined. Germline loops: CDR1 SGDLS, CDR2 YYNGEE. Trimming left V 2 bases short and J 6 bases short, with 9 bases between. The CDR3 is made up of 12 amino acids. CDR3 DNA: TGTGCCAGCAGCGTCGGGCCAGGCGAGCAGTACTTC. Its protein is CASSVGPGEQYF.

V is TRBV6-1 and J is TRBJ2-3; the D is unclear. Between the trimmed V and J ends, which lost 3 bases and 1 base, there was a span of 2 bases. CDR1 MNHNS and CDR2 SASEGT come from the germline V gene. The length of the CDR3 is 12 residues. This CDR3 is CASSDRTDTQYF. In nucleotides, the CDR3 is TGTGCCAGCAGTGACCGCACAGATACGCAGTATTTT.

The chain uses TRBV28 and TRBJ2-7; TRBD2 agrees at 13 bases. V shed 6 bases and J 3 bases; nucleotides not matched to a gene: 8. The CDR3 runs 16 residues. Germline V gene sequence: CDR1 MDHEN, CDR2 SYDVKM. The CDR3 here is CASSPAGTSGIYEQYF. For the CDR3, the DNA is TGTGCCAGCAGCCCCGCCGGGACTAGCGGGATCTACGAGCAGTACTTC.

The rearrangement links TRBV5-4 to TRBJ2-7; 15 bases are shared with TRBD2. Trimming took 4 bases from V and 3 from J; bases not matched to a gene: 5. Per the germline V gene, CDR1 is SGHNT and CDR2 is YYREEE (reference sequence). CDR3 length: 16 amino acids. The CDR3 loop reads CASSRQGLAGGYEQYF. The CDR3 DNA is TGTGCCAGCAGCCGACAGGGACTAGCGGGGGGCTACGAGCAGTACTTC.

This rearrangement joins TRBV7-2 to TRBJ1-3; D perhaps matches TRBD1 (5 bases). V dropped 3 bases and J dropped 3 bases, with 9 bases sitting between them. This CDR3 is built from 14 residues. Germline V gene sequence: CDR1 SGHTA, CDR2 FQGNSA. The CDR3 DNA reads as TGTGCCAGCAGCTTGGAGGGGCTTGGAAACACCATATATTTT. The encoded protein is CASSLEGLGNTIYF.

This chain joins TRBV6-5 and TRBJ1-1; possibly TRBD1 for D (6 bases). Looked up from germline, CDR1 is MNHEY and CDR2 is SVGAGI. Trimming removed 5 bases at V and 7 bases at J, with 17 bases between. The CDR3 contains 14 residues. CDR3 loop: CASSPQGGDFEAFF. The CDR3 bases are TGTGCCAGCAGTCCACAGGGAGGGGATTTTGAAGCTTTCTTT.

This sequence joins TRBV4-2 and TRBJ1-2; 10 bases align to TRBD1. Germline CDR1 is LGHNA and CDR2 is YNFKEQ. The CDR3 is 16 amino acids. Trimming removed 1 base from V and 5 bases from J; junction bases left unmatched: 7. The CDR3 bases are TGTGCCAGCAGCCAAGTAGGGGACAGGGGTCGGTATGGCTACACCTTC. This translates into CASSQVGDRGRYGYTF.

The chain joins TRBV5-1 to TRBJ1-3; 8 nucleotides align to TRBD1. V lost 4 bases and J lost 5; bases outside the gene matches: 11. The CDR3 has 16 residues. The germline V gene has CDR1 SGHRS and CDR2 YFSETQ. The chain's CDR3 is CASSPAGQGGRNTIYF. CDR3 coding DNA: TGCGCCAGCAGCCCCGCCGGACAGGGTGGTAGAAACACCATATATTTT. Using reference TRBV5-1 and TRBJ1-3 for the parts outside the CDR3, the full variable domain is KAGVTQTPRYLIKTRGQQVTLSCSPISGHRSVSWYQQTPGQGLQFLFEYFSETQRNKGNFPGRFSGRQFSNSRSEMNVSTLELGDSALYLCASSPAGQGGRNTIYFGEGSWLTVV.

This rearrangement joins TRBV9 to TRBJ1-3, with D unresolved. Trimming removed 0 bases from V and 4 bases from J, with 5 bases in between. CDR1 is SGDLS, CDR2 YYNGEE, per germline. The CDR3 runs to 13 residues. CDR3 DNA sequence: TGTGCCAGCAGCGTAGGAGGGGGAAACACCATATATTTT. This translates into CASSVGGGNTIYF.

The chain uses TRBV7-9 and TRBJ1-2; D is unclear. V lost 7 bases and J lost 4, with 16 bases in between. The germline CDR1 and CDR2 sequences are SEHNR and FQNEAQ (reference sequence). The CDR3 runs 14 residues. This CDR3 reads CASMGIRSFYGYTF. The CDR3 bases are TGTGCCAGCATGGGGATCAGATCCTTCTATGGCTACACCTTC.

The V call is TRBV11-2, the J call TRBJ1-2, with D possibly TRBD1 on 6 matching bases. This CDR3 has 13 amino acids. Germline CDR1 is SGHAT and CDR2 is FQNNGV. Trimming pared 0 bases from V and 8 bases from J, leaving 10 bases between. CDR3 residues: CASSLDRGFGYTF. The CDR3 coding sequence is TGTGCCAGCAGCTTAGACAGGGGCTTCGGCTACACCTTC.